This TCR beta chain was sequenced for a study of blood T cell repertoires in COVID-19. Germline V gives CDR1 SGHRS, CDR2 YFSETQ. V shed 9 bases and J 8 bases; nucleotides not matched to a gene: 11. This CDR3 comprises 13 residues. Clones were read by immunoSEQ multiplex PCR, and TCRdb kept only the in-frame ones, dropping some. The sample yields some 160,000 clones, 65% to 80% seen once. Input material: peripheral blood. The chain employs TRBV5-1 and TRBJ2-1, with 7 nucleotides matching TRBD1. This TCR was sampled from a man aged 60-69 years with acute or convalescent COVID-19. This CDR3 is CATKTGPKDEQFF. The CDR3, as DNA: TGCGCCACGAAGACAGGGCCTAAGGATGAGCAGTTCTTC.